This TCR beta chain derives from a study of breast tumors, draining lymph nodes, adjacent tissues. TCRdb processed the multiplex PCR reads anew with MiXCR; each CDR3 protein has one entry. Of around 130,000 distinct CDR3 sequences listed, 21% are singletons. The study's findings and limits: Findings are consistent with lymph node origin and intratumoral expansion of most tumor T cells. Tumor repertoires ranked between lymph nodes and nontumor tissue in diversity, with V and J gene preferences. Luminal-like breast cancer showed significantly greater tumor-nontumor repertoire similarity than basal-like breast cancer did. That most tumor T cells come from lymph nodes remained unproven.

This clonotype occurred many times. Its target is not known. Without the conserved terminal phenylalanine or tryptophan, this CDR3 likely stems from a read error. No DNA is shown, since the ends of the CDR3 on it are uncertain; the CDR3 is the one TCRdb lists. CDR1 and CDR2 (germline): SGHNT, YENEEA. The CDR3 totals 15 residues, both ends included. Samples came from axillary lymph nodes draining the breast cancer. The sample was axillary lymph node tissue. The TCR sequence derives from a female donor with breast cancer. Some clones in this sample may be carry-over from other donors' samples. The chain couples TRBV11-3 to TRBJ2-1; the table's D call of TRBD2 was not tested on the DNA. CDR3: CASSLAHFSGTSGGL.